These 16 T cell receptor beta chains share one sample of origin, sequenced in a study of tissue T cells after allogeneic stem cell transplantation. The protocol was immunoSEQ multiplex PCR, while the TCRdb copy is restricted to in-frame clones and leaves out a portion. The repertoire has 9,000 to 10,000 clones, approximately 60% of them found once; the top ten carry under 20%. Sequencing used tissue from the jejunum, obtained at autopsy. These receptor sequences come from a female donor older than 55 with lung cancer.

The CDR3 DNA follows: TGCGCCAGCAGCTCGGGACAGTACTCCTACGAGCAGTACTTC. Translation: CASSSGQYSYEQYF. V and J are TRBV5-1 and TRBJ2-7, with TRBD1 identical over 7 bases. The V gene's germline CDR1 is SGHRS and CDR2 YFSETQ. The CDR3 is 14 amino acids. V was pared by 3 bases and J by 0 bases, with 3 bases of the junction left unmatched.

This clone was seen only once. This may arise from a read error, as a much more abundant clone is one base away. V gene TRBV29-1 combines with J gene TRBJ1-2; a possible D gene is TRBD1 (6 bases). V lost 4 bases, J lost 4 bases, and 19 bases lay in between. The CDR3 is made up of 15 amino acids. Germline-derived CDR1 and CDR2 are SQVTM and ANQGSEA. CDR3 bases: TGCAGCGTTGTGGGGGCGGGGGCCCTCTTCTATGGCTACACCTTC. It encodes CSVVGAGALFYGYTF.

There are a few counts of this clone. CDR3 residues: CASSPSLGLGYEQYF. The CDR3 DNA reads as TGTGCCAGCAGCCCTAGCCTAGGGCTCGGCTACGAGCAGTACTTC. J is TRBJ2-7 and V is TRBV9, with TRBD2 as a possible D gene (5 bases). Germline V gene lookup returns CDR1 SGDLS and CDR2 YYNGEE. The CDR3 is 15 amino acids. V lost 4 bases and J lost 3, with 17 bases in between.

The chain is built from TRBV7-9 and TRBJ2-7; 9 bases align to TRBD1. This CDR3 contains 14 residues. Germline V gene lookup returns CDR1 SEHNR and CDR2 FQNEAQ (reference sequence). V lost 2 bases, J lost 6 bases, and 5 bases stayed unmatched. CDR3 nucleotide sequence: TGTGCCAGCAGCTTAAGACAGGGGGGAAGCGAGCAGTACTTC. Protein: CASSLRQGGSEQYF.

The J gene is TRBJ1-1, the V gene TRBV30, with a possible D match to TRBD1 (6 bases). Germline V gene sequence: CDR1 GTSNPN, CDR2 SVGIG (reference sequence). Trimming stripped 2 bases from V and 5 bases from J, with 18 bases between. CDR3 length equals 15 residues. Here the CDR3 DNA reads TGTGCCTGGAGTAGAACTCCGGGACATTGGACTGAAGCTTTCTTT. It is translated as CAWSRTPGHWTEAFF.

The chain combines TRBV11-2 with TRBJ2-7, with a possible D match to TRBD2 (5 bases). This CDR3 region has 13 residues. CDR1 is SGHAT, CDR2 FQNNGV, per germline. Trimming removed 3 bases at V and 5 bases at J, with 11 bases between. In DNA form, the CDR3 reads TGTGCCAGCAGCTTTGTGAGGGTCGACGAGCAGTACTTC. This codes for CASSFVRVDEQYF.

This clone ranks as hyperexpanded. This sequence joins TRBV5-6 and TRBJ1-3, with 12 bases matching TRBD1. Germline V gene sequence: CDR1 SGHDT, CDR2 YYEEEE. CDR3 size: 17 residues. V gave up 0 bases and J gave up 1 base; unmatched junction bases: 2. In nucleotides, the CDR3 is TGTGCCAGCAGCTTGGAGGGACAGGGGGCGTCTGGAAACACCATATATTTT. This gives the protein CASSLEGQGASGNTIYF.

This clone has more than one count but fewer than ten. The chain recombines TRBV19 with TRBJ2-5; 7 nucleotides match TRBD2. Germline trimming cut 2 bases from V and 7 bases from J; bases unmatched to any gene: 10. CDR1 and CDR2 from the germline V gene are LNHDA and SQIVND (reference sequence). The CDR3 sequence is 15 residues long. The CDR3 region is CASSISWGGQGTQYF. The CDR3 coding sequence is TGTGCCAGTAGTATATCATGGGGAGGGCAGGGGACCCAGTACTTC.

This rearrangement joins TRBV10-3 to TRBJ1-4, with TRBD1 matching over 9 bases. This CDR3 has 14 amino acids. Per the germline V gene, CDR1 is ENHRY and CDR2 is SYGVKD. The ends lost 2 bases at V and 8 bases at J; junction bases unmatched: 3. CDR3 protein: CAISEVTGGEKLFF. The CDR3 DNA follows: TGTGCCATCAGTGAGGTGACAGGGGGAGAAAAACTGTTTTTT.

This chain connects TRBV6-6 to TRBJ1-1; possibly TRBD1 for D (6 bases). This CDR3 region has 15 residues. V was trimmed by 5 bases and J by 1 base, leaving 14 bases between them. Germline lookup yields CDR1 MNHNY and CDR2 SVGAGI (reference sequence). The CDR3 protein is CASSDRQEGNTEAFF. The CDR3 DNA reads TGTGCCAGCAGTGATCGACAGGAGGGGAACACTGAAGCTTTCTTT.

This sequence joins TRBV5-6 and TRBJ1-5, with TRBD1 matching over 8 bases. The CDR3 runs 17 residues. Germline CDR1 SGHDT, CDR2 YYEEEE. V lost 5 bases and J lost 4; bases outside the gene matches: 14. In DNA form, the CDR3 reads TGTGCCAGCAGTAACGGACAGGGTGGATTTGGGAATCAGCCCCAGCATTTT. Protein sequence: CASSNGQGGFGNQPQHF.

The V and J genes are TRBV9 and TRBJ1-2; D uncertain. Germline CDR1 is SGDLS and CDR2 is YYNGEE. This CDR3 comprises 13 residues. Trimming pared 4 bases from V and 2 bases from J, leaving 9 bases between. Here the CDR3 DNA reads TGTGCCAGCAGCCCCTTAGGCAACTATGGCTACACCTTC. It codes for CASSPLGNYGYTF. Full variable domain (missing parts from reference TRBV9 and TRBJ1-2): DSGVTQTPKHLITATGQRVTLRCSPRSGDLSVYWYQQSLDQGLQFLIQYYNGEERAKGNILERFSAQQFPDLHSELNLSSLELGDSALYFCASSPLGNYGYTFGSGTRLTVV.

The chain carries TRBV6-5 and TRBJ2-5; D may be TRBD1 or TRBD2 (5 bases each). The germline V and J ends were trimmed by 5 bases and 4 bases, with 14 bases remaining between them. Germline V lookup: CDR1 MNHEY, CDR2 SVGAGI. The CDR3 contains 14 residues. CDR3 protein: CASSPWDGRETQYF. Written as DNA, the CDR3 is TGTGCCAGCAGTCCCTGGGACGGAAGAGAGACCCAGTACTTC.

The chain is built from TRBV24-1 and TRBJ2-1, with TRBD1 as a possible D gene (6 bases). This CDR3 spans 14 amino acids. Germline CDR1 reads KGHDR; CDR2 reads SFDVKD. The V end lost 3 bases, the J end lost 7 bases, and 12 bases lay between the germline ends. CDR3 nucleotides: TGTGCCACCAGTGATAGGACAGTTATTAATGAGCAGTTCTTC. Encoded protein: CATSDRTVINEQFF.

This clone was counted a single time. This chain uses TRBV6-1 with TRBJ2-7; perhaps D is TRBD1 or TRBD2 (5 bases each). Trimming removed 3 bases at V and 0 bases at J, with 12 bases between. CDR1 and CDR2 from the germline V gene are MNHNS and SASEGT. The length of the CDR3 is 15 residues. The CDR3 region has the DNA TGTGCCAGCAGTGAGGGACGGAAAAGCTCCTACGAGCAGTACTTC. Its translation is CASSEGRKSSYEQYF.

The CDR3 DNA reads as TGCGCCAGCAGCCCGACGAGTTACCTCGAGCAGTACTTC. Its translation: CASSPTSYLEQYF. The V gene is TRBV5-1, the J gene TRBJ2-7; D unresolved. The germline CDR1 and CDR2 sequences are SGHRS and YFSETQ. The CDR3 totals 13 residues. The V end lost 4 bases, the J end lost 6 bases, and 14 bases lay between the germline ends.